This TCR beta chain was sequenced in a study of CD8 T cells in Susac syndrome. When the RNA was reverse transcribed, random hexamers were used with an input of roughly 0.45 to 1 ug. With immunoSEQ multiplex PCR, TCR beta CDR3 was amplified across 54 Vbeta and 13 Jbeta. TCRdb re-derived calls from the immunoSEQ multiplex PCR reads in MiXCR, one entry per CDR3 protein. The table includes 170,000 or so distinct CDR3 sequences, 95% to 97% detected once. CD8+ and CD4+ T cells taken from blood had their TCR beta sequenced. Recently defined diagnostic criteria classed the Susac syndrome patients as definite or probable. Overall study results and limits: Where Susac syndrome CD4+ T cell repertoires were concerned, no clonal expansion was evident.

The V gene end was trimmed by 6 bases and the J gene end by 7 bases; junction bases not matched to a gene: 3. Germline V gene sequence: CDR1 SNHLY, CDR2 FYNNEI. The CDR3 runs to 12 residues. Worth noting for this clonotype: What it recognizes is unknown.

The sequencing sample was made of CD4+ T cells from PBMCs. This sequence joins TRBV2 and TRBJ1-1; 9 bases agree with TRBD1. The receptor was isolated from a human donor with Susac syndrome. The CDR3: CASSRDRDEAFF. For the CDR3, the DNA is TGTGCCAGCAGCAGGGACAGGGATGAAGCTTTCTTT.